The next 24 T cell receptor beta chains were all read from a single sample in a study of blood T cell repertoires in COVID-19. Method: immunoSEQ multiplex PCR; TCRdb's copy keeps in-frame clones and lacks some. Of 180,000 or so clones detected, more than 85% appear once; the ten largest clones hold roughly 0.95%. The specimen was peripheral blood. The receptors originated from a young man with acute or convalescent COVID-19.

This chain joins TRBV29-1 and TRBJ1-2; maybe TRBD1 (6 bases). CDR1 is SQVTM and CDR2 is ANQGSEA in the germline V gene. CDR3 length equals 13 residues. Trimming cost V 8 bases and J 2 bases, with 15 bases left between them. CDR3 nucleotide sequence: TGCAGCATCGCAGGGGTGGGAAACTATGGCTACACCTTC. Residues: CSIAGVGNYGYTF.

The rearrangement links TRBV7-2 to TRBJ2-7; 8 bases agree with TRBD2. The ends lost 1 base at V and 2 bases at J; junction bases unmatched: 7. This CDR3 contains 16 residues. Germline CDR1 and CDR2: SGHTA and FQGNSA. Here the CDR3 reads CASSLEAGGTPYEQYF. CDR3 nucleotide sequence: TGTGCCAGCAGCTTAGAGGCGGGGGGAACCCCCTACGAGCAGTACTTC.

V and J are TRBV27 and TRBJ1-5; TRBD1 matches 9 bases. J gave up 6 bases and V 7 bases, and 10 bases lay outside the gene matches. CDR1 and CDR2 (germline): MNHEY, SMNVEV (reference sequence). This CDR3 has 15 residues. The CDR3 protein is CASIAGTGWSQPQHF. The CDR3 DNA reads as TGTGCCAGCATAGCCGGGACAGGGTGGTCTCAGCCCCAGCATTTT.

The CDR3 region is CASSQGAGGASSYNEQFF. The CDR3 nucleotides are TGTGCCAGCAGCCAAGGGGCCGGGGGGGCGAGCTCCTACAATGAGCAGTTCTTC. The chain employs TRBV14 and TRBJ2-1; 8 bases align to TRBD2. Germline assignment: CDR1 SGHDN and CDR2 FVKESK. This CDR3 region has 18 residues. J lost 0 bases, V lost 1 base, and 8 bases had no gene match.

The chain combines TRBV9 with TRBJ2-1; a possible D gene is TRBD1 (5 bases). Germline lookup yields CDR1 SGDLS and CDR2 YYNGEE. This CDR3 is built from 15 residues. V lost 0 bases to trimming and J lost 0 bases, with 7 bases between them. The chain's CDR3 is CASSVDRSSYNEQFF. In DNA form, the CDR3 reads TGTGCCAGCAGCGTAGACAGGAGCTCCTACAATGAGCAGTTCTTC. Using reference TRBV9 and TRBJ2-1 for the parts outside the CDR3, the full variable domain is DSGVTQTPKHLITATGQRVTLRCSPRSGDLSVYWYQQSLDQGLQFLIQYYNGEERAKGNILERFSAQQFPDLHSELNLSSLELGDSALYFCASSVDRSSYNEQFFGPGTRLTVL.

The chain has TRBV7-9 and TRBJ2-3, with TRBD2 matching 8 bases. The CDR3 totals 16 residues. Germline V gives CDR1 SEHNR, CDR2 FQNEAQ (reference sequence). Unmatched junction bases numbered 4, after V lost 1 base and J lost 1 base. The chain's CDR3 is CASSLGTSSGTDTQYF. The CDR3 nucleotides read TGTGCCAGCAGCTTAGGGACTAGCTCGGGCACAGATACGCAGTATTTT.

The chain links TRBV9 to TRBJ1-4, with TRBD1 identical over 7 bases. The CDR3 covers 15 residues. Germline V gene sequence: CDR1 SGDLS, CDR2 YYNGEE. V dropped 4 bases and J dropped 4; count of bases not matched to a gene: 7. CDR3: CASSNPGTVNEKLFF. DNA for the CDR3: TGTGCCAGCAGCAACCCCGGGACAGTTAATGAAAAACTGTTTTTT. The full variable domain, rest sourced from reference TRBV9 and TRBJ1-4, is DSGVTQTPKHLITATGQRVTLRCSPRSGDLSVYWYQQSLDQGLQFLIQYYNGEERAKGNILERFSAQQFPDLHSELNLSSLELGDSALYFCASSNPGTVNEKLFFGSGTQLSVL.

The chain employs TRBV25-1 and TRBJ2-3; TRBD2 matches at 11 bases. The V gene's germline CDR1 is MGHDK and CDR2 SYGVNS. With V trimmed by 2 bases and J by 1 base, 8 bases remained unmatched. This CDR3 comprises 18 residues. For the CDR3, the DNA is TGTGCCAGCAGTGAAACCTACCTAGCGGGGGGCGGCACAGATACGCAGTATTTT. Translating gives CASSETYLAGGGTDTQYF.

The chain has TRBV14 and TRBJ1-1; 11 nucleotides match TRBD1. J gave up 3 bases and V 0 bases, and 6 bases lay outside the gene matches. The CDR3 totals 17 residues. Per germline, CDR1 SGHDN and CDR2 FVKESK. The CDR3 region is CASSQDLGTGGDTEAFF. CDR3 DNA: TGTGCCAGCAGCCAAGATTTGGGGACAGGGGGTGACACTGAAGCTTTCTTT.

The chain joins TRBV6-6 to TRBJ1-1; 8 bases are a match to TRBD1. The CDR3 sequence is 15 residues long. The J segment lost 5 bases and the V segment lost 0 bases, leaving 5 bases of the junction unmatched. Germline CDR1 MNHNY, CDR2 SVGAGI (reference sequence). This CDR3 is CASSYSQGAGTEAFF. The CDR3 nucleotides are TGTGCCAGCAGTTACTCCCAGGGGGCAGGAACTGAAGCTTTCTTT.

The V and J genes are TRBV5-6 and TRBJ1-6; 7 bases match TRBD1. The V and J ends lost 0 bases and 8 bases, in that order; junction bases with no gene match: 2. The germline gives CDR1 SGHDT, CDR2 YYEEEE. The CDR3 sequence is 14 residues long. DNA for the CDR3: TGTGCCAGCAGCTTGGGACAGGGCGATTCACCCCTCCACTTT. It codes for CASSLGQGDSPLHF.

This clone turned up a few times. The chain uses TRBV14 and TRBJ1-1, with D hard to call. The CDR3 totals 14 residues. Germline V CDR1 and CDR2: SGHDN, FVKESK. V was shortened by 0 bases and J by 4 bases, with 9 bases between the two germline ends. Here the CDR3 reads CASSQDRGGTEAFF. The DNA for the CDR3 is TGTGCCAGCAGCCAAGATCGGGGAGGCACTGAAGCTTTCTTT.

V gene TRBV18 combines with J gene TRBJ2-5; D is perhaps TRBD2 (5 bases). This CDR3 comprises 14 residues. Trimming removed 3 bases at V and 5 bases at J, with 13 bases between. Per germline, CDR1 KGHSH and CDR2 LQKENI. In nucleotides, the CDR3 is TGTGCCAGCTCACCCGGGGAGCGTTTGGAGACCCAGTACTTC. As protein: CASSPGERLETQYF.

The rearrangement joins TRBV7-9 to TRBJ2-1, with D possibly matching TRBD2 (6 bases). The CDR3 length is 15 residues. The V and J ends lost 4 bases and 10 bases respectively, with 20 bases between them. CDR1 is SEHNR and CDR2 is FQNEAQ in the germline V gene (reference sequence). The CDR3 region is CASSSNRLGADEQFF. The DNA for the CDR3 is TGTGCCAGCAGCTCGAACCGACTAGGGGCTGACGAGCAGTTCTTC.

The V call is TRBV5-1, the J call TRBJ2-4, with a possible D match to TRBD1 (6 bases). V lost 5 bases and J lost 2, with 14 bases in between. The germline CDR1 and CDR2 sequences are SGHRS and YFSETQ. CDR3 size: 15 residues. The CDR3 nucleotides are TGCGCCAGCAGGGGCACAGGGTCGCCCAAAAACATTCAGTACTTC. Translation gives CASRGTGSPKNIQYF.

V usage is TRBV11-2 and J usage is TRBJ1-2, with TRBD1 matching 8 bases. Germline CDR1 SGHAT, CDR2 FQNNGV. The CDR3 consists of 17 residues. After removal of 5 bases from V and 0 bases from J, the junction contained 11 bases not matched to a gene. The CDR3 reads CASSLRWDRTANYGYTF. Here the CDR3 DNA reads TGTGCCAGCAGCCTTCGATGGGACAGGACAGCTAACTATGGCTACACCTTC.

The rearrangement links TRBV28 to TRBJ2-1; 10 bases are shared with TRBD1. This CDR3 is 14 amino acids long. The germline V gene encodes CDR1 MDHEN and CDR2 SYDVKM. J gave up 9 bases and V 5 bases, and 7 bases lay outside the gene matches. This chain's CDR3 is CASSTGTGALEQFF. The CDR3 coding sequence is TGTGCCAGCAGTACCGGGACAGGGGCGCTTGAGCAGTTCTTC.

CDR3 sequence (DNA): TGTGCCAGCAGCTTAGATGAGACTAGCGGGGGCCCAGATACGCAGTATTTT. Its translation is CASSLDETSGGPDTQYF. The J gene is TRBJ2-3, the V gene TRBV11-2, with 12 bases aligning to TRBD2. The CDR3 has 17 amino acids. Losses at the gene ends were 0 bases for V and 4 bases for J; bases not matched to a gene: 5. CDR1 SGHAT and CDR2 FQNNGV come from the germline V gene.

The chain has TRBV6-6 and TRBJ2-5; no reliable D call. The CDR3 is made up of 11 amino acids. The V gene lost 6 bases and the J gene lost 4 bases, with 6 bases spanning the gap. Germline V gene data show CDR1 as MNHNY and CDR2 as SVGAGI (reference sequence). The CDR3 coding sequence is TGTGCCAGCAGCAGAGGAGAGACCCAGTACTTC. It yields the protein CASSRGETQYF.

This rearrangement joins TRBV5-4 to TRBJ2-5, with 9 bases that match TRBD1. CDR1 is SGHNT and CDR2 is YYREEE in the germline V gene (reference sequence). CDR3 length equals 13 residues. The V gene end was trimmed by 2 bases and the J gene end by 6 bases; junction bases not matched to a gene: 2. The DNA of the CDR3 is TGTGCCAGCAGCTTAGGACAGGGGAAGACCCAGTACTTC. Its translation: CASSLGQGKTQYF. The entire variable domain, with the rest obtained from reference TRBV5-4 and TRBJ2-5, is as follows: ETGVTQSPTHLIKTRGQQVTLRCSSQSGHNTVSWYQQALGQGPQFIFQYYREEENGRGNFPPRFSGLQFPNYSSELNVNALELDDSALYLCASSLGQGKTQYFGPGTRLLVL.

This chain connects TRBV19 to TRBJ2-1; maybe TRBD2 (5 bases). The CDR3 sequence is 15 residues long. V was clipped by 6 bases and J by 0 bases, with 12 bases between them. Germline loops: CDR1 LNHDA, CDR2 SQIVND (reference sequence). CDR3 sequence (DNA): TGTGCCAGTAGAGCTTCCGGGGTCTCCTACAATGAGCAGTTCTTC. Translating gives CASRASGVSYNEQFF. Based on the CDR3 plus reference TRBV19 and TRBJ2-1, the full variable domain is DGGITQSPKYLFRKEGQNVTLSCEQNLNHDAMYWYRQDPGQGLRLIYYSQIVNDFQKGDIAEGYSVSREKKESFPLTVTSAQKNPTAFYLCASRASGVSYNEQFFGPGTRLTVL.

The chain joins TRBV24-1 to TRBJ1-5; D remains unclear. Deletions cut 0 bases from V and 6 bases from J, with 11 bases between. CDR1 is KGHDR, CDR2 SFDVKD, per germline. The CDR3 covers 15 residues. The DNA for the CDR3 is TGTGCCACCAGTGATTTGGGCACTTGGGCTCAGCCCCAGCATTTT. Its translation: CATSDLGTWAQPQHF.

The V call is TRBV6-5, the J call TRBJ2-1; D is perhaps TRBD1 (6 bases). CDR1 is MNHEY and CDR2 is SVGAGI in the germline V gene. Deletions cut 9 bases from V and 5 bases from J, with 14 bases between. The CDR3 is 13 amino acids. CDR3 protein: CARTLQGNNEQFF. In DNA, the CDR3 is TGTGCCAGGACATTACAGGGAAACAATGAGCAGTTCTTC.

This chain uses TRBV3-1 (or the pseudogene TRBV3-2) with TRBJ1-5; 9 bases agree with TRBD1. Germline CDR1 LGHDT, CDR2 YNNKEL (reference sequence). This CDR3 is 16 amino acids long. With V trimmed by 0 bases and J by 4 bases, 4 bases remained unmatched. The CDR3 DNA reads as TGTGCCAGCAGCCAAGATGGGGGACAGGGAAATCAGCCCCAGCATTTT. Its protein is CASSQDGGQGNQPQHF.